The 7 T cell receptor beta chains below come from one sample, sequenced in a study of cytomegalovirus exposure and HLA in healthy donors. The assay was immunoSEQ multiplex PCR, and TCRdb's table has in-frame clones only and misses some. In the table there are some 120,000 clones, over 65% of which are singletons. The source material was PBMCs. Receptor source: a woman between 25 and 40 years old in good health and CMV-seronegative.

This clone has a single count. The chain couples TRBV6-5 to TRBJ2-3; the D gene is possibly TRBD2 (5 bases). CDR3 length: 14 residues. The V gene lost 6 bases and the J gene lost 1 base, with 11 bases spanning the gap. Germline V lookup: CDR1 MNHEY, CDR2 SVGAGI. CDR3 sequence (DNA): TGTGCCAGCAGGACATTCGGGGGCACAGATACGCAGTATTTT. Its protein is CASRTFGGTDTQYF.

This clone was observed at least ten times. V and J are TRBV11-3 and TRBJ2-2, with a tentative D call TRBD2 (5 bases). Germline CDR1 reads SGHNT; CDR2 reads YENEEA. V gave up 7 bases and J gave up 8 bases, with 14 bases separating them. CDR3 length: 13 amino acids. This CDR3 reads CASNSRDPGELFF. CDR3 DNA: TGTGCCAGCAATTCGAGGGATCCGGGGGAGCTGTTTTTT.

The J gene is TRBJ2-1, the V gene TRBV5-6; TRBD2 aligns across 8 bases. This CDR3 spans 16 amino acids. Germline CDR1 and CDR2: SGHDT and YYEEEE. V dropped 4 bases and J dropped 0; count of bases not matched to a gene: 6. In DNA form, the CDR3 reads TGTGCCAGCAGCAGACCCCGGGGGGGCTCCTACAATGAGCAGTTCTTC. Amino acid sequence: CASSRPRGGSYNEQFF.

The chain combines TRBV7-2 with TRBJ1-5, with a weak D call TRBD1 (5 bases). Germline CDR1 and CDR2: SGHTA and FQGNSA. The CDR3 consists of 15 residues. Trimming removed 0 bases from V and 4 bases from J, with 10 bases in between. CDR3 coding DNA: TGTGCCAGCAGCTTAGCATGGAGGGGTAATCAGCCCCAGCATTTT. Protein product: CASSLAWRGNQPQHF.

This clone was seen once. The CDR3 nucleotides are TGTGCCAGCAGCTCCCCGGGACTAGCGGGGAAGGATGAGCAGTTCTTC. This translates into CASSSPGLAGKDEQFF. The J gene is TRBJ2-1, the V gene TRBV13; 13 bases agree with TRBD2. V shed 4 bases and J 8 bases; nucleotides not matched to a gene: 8. CDR1 and CDR2 (germline): PRHDT, FYEKMQ (reference sequence). The CDR3 contains 16 residues.

This clone was observed a handful of times. V and J are TRBV7-2 and TRBJ1-1; no reliable D call. V dropped 5 bases and J dropped 1 base, with 8 bases sitting between them. Germline lookup yields CDR1 SGHTA and CDR2 FQGNSA. The CDR3 extends over 13 amino acids. The CDR3 is CASSVQSNTEAFF. The CDR3 DNA reads TGTGCCAGCAGCGTTCAGTCGAACACTGAAGCTTTCTTT.

This chain connects TRBV6-1 to TRBJ1-5; 7 nucleotides line up with TRBD1. Germline trimming cut 6 bases from V and 3 bases from J; bases unmatched to any gene: 2. CDR1 and CDR2 from the germline V gene are MNHNS and SASEGT. The CDR3 runs 13 residues. CDR3 DNA sequence: TGTGCCAGCAGGGGACAGAACAATCAGCCCCAGCATTTT. Translated: CASRGQNNQPQHF.